One TCR beta chain is described in this entry. What it binds is unknown. The authors loaded approximately 220 ng DNA, 28,000 or so T cell genomes, into sorted-subset replicate PCRs. Libraries were prepared by immunoSEQ multiplex PCR; TCRdb keeps only in-frame clonotypes and omits some of them. The table has roughly 2 million clones, about 95% seen once; the top ten hold about 1.1%. As defined, naive CD8 cells were CD45RO-negative and positively selected for CCR7, with terminally differentiated effector memory CD45RA+ cells excluded. The sample is drawn from a study of shared clonotypes between healthy human individuals. Germline V gene lookup returns CDR1 MNHEY and CDR2 SMNVEV (reference sequence). V was cut by 6 bases and J by 0 bases, with 15 bases left in between. The CDR3 is made up of 16 amino acids. Study observations and caveats: An anticipated effect of sequencing depth on clonotype sharing among donors was recognized. Despite large depth, sorted-subset datasets appeared incompletely sequenced.

Sequences were obtained from naive CD8+ T cells sorted from blood. The receptor was derived from a man aged 18 to 29 in good health. The rearrangement joins TRBV27 to TRBJ2-4; TRBD1 might be the D (6 bases). CDR3 sequence: CASSRDTFLAKNIQYF. CDR3 nucleotide sequence: TGTGCCAGCAGCCGGGACACATTCTTAGCCAAAAACATTCAGTACTTC.